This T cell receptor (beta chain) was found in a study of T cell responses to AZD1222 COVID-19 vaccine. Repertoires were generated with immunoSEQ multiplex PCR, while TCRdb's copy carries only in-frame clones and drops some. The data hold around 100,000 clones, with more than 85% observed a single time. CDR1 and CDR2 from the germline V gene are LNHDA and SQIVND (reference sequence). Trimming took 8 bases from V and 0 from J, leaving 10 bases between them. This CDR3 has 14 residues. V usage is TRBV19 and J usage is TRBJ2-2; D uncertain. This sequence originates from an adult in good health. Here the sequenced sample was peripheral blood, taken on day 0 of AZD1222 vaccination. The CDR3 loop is CASRYNANTGELFF. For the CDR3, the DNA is TGTGCCAGTCGCTATAACGCGAACACCGGGGAGCTGTTTTTT.